The source of this TCR beta chain is a study of human T cells and chemical hapten exposure. Study summary: The upper back received 0.01% DPC by patch testing, with results read at 6 days.

This CDR3 region has 12 residues. V gave up 3 bases and J gave up 7 bases, with 6 bases separating them. Looked up from germline, CDR1 is LNHDA and CDR2 is SQIVND (reference sequence). The time point: patch test 1, 2 weeks after DPC sensitization. Noted treatment: therapeutic diphenylcyclopropenone sensitization with weekly scalp DPC. Original analysis: Sample TCR counts, which ranged from roughly 23,224 to 750,000, had a median of approximately 100,000. TCRdb called the RACE reads again in MiXCR, with one record for every CDR3 protein. None of the V and J calls come from the authors' own analysis; TCRdb made them. The sample has approximately 350,000 distinct CDR3 sequences; around 7% are singletons.

This sample comprised whole blood, obtained in connection with sensitization to the hapten diphenylcyclopropenone (DPC). The TCR was taken from a woman between 18 and 29 years old with alopecia areata. Some clones in this sample may be carry-over from other donors' samples. V usage is TRBV19 and J usage is TRBJ2-2; the D is unclear. CDR3 residues: CASSIYDGELFF. The CDR3 DNA is TGTGCCAGTAGTATCTACGACGGGGAGCTGTTTTTT.